This entry is about one T cell receptor beta chain. Allocation to cohorts depended on clinical history reported by the participants. What the recovered Cohort 3 donors had was two negative PCRs, clearance, or symptom resolution. The data were taken from a study of blood T cell repertoires in COVID-19. Overall study context: Researchers got acute and convalescent COVID-19 samples from the United States, Italy and Spain.

Original data processing: Nucleated cell counts were estimated from reference gene primer amplification. The assay was immunoSEQ multiplex PCR, and TCRdb's table has in-frame clones only and misses some. V and J calls and clone size are copied from that table; D and trimming were computed from the DNA. Of about 400,000 clones in the sample, roughly nine tenths were seen once. This CDR3 comprises 13 residues. The germline V gene encodes CDR1 GTSNPN and CDR2 SVGIG (reference sequence). With V trimmed by 3 bases and J by 8 bases, 4 bases remained unmatched. This receptor was taken from a woman in her twenties or thirties who had recovered from COVID-19. The sequenced sample was PBMCs or T cells enriched from blood (not recorded which). V is TRBV30 and J is TRBJ1-5; 10 positions match TRBD1. The CDR3 reads CAWSGTGVEPQHF. Written as DNA, the CDR3 is TGTGCCTGGAGCGGGACAGGGGTTGAGCCCCAGCATTTT.